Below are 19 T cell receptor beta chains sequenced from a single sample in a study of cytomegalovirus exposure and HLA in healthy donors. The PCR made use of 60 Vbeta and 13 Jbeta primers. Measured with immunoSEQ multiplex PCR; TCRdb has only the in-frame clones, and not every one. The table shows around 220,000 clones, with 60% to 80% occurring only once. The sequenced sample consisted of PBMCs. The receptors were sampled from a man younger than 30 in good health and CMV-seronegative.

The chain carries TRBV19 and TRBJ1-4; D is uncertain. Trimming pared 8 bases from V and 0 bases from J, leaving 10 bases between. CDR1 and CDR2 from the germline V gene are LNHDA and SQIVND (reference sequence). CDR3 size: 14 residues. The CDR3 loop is CASSQVPTNEKLFF. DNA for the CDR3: TGTGCCAGTTCCCAGGTTCCAACTAATGAAAAACTGTTTTTT.

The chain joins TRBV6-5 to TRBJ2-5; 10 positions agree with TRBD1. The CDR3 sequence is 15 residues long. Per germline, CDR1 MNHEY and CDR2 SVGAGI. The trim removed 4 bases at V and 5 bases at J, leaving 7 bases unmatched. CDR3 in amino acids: CASSSPTGGGETQYF. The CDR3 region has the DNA TGTGCCAGCAGTTCCCCGACAGGGGGCGGGGAGACCCAGTACTTC.

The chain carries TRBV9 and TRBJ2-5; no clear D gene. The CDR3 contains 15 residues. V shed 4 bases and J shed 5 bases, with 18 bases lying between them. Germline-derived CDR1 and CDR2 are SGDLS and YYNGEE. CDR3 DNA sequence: TGTGCCAGCAGCCTTAGACTCGGGTCGCTTGAGACCCAGTACTTC. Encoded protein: CASSLRLGSLETQYF.

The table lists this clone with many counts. CDR3 coding DNA: TGTGCCAGCAGTCCGCAGGTTAGGAACACTGAAGCTTTCTTT. Translation gives CASSPQVRNTEAFF. The chain links TRBV28 to TRBJ1-1; no clear D gene. V shed 5 bases and J shed 1 base, with 11 bases lying between them. The CDR3 runs 14 residues. CDR1 is MDHEN, CDR2 SYDVKM, per germline.

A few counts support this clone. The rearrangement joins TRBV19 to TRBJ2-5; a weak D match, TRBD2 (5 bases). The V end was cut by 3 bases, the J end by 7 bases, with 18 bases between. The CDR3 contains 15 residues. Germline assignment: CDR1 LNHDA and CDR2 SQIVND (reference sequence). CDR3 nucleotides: TGTGCCAGTAGTATTGGAGGCGGCCTGCCGGGGACCCAGTACTTC. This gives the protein CASSIGGGLPGTQYF.

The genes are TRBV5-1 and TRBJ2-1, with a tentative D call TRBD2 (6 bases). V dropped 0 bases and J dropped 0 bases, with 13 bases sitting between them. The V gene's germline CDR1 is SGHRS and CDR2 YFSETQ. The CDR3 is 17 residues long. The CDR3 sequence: CASSLVGGTSSYNEQFF. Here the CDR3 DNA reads TGCGCCAGCAGCTTGGTCGGCGGGACGAGCTCCTACAATGAGCAGTTCTTC.

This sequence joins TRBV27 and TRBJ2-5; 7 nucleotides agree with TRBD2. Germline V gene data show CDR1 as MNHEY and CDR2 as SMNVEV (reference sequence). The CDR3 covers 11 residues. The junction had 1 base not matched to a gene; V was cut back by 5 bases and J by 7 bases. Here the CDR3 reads CASSPGGTQYF. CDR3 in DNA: TGTGCCAGCAGTCCGGGGGGGACCCAGTACTTC.

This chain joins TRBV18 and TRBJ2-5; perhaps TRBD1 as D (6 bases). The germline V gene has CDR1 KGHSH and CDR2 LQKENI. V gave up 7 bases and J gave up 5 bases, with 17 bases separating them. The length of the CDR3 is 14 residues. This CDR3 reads CASYPGQPGETQYF. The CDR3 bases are TGTGCCAGCTACCCCGGACAGCCCGGGGAGACCCAGTACTTC.

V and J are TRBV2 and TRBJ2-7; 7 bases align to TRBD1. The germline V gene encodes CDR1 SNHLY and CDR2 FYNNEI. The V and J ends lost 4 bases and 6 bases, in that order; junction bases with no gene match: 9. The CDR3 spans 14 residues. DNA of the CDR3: TGTGCCAGCAGTGTACAGGGGCTTCTATCCGAGCAGTACTTC. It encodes CASSVQGLLSEQYF.

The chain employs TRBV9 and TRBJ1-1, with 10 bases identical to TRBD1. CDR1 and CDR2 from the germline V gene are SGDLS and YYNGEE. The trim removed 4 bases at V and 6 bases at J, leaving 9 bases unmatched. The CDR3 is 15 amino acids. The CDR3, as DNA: TGTGCCAGCAGCTTCCAACCGGGACAGGGGTCTGAAGCTTTCTTT. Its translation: CASSFQPGQGSEAFF. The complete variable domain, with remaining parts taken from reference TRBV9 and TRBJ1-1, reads DSGVTQTPKHLITATGQRVTLRCSPRSGDLSVYWYQQSLDQGLQFLIQYYNGEERAKGNILERFSAQQFPDLHSELNLSSLELGDSALYFCASSFQPGQGSEAFFGQGTRLTVV.

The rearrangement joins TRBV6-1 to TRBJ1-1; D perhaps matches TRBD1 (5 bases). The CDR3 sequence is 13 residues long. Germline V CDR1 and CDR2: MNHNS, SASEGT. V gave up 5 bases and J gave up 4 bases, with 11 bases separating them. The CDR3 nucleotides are TGTGCCAGCAGTTTTACAGGCCGCACTGAAGCTTTCTTT. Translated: CASSFTGRTEAFF.

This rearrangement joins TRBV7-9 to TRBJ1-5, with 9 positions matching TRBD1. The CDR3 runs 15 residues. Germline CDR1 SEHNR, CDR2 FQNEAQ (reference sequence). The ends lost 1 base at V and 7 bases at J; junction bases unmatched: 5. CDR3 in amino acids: CASSLGDRAGQPQHF. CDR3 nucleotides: TGTGCCAGCAGCTTAGGGGACAGGGCGGGGCAGCCCCAGCATTTT.

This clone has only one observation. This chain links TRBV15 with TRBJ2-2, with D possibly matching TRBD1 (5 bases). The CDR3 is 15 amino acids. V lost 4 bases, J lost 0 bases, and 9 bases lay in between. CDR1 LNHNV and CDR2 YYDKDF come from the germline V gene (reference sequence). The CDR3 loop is CATSKLTANTGELFF. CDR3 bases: TGTGCCACCAGCAAACTGACAGCGAACACCGGGGAGCTGTTTTTT. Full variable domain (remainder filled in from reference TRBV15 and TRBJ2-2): DAMVIQNPRYQVTQFGKPVTLSCSQTLNHNVMYWYQQKSSQAPKLLFHYYDKDFNNEADTPDNFQSRRPNTSFCFLDIRSPGLGDTAMYLCATSKLTANTGELFFGEGSRLTVL.

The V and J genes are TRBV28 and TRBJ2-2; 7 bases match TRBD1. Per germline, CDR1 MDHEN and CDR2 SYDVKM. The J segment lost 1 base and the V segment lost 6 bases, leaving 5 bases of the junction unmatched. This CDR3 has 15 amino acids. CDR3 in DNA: TGTGCCAGCAGCCACAGGGGACAGAACACCGGGGAGCTGTTTTTT. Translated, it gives CASSHRGQNTGELFF.

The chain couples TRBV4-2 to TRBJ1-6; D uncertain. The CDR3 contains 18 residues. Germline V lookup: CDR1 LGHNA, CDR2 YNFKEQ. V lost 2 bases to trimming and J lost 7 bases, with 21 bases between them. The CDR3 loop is CASSQYPLRDPVNSPLHF. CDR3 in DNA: TGTGCCAGCAGCCAATACCCCCTCCGGGATCCAGTCAATTCACCCCTCCACTTT.

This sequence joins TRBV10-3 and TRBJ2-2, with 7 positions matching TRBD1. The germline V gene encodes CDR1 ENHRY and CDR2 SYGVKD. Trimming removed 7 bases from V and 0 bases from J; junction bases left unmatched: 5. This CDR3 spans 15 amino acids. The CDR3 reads CAITHGQANTGELFF. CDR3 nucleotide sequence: TGTGCCATCACCCACGGACAGGCGAACACCGGGGAGCTGTTTTTT.

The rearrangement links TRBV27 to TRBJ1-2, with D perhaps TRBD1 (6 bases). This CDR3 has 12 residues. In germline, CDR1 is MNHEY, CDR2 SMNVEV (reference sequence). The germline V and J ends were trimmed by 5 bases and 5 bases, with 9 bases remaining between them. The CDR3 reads CASSPDRYGYTF. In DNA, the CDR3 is TGTGCCAGCAGTCCGGACAGATATGGCTACACCTTC.

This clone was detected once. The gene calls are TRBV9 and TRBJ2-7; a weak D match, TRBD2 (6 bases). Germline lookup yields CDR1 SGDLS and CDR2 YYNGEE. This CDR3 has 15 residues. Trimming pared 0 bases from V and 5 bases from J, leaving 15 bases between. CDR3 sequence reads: CASSVELAGSHEQYF. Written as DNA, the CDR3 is TGTGCCAGCAGCGTAGAACTCGCGGGATCGCACGAGCAGTACTTC.

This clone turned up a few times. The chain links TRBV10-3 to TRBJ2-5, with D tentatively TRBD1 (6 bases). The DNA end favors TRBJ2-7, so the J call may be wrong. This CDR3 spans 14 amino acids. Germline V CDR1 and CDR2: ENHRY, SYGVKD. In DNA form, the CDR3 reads TGTGCCATCAGTGGCCGGGACACCAACTACGAGCAGTACTTC. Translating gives CAISGRDTNYEQYF.